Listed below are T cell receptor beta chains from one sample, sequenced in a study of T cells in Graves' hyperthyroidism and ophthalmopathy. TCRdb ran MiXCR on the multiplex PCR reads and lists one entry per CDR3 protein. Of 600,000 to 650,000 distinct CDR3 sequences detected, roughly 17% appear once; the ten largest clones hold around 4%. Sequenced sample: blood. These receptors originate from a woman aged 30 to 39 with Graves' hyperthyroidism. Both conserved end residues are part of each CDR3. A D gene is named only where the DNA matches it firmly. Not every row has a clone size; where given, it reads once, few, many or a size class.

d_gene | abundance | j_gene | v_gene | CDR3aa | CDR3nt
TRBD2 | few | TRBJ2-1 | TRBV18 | CASSPSGRGFDEQFF | TGTGCCAGCTCACCTAGCGGGAGGGGGTTTGATGAGCAGTTCTTC
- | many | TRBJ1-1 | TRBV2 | CASSDMGLNTEAFF | TGTGCCAGCAGTGACATGGGGTTGAACACTGAAGCTTTCTTT
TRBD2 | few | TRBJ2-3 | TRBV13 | CASSPNLAEVGTDTQYF | TGTGCCAGCAGCCCAAACCTAGCGGAGGTAGGGACAGATACGCAGTATTTT
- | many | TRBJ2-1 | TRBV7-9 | CASSLGRVNEQFF | TGTGCCAGCAGCTTAGGAAGGGTAAATGAGCAGTTCTTC
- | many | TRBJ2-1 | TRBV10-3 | CAISPLRYFSYNEQFF | TGTGCCATCAGTCCTCTCCGTTACTTCTCCTACAATGAGCAGTTCTTC
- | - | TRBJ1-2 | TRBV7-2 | CASSSPTGHGYTF | TGTGCCAGCAGCTCCCCCACAGGGCATGGCTACACCTTC
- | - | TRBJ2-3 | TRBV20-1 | CSASVTDTQYF | TGCAGTGCTAGCGTGACAGATACGCAGTATTTT
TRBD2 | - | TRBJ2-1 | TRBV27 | CASKPLAGGVDEQFF | TGTGCCAGCAAACCCCTAGCGGGAGGGGTGGATGAGCAGTTCTTC
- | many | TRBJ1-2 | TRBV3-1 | CASSQQGYYGYTF | TGTGCCAGCAGCCAACAGGGATACTATGGCTACACCTTC
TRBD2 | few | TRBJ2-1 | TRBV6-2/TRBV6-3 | CAGGTSGKNEQFF | TGTGCCGGAGGGACTAGCGGGAAAAATGAGCAGTTCTTC
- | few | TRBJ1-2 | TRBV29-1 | CSVVPKNYGYTF | TGCAGCGTTGTACCTAAAAACTATGGCTACACCTTC
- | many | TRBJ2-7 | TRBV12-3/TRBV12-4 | CASRKDSYEQYF | TGTGCCAGCAGGAAAGACAGCTACGAGCAGTACTTC
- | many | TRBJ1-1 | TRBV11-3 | CASSLREGVNTEAFF | TGTGCCAGCAGCTTAAGGGAGGGCGTGAACACTGAAGCTTTCTTT
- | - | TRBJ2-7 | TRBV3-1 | CASSQGTIWPYEQYF | TGTGCCAGCAGCCAAGGAACGATTTGGCCCTACGAGCAGTACTTC
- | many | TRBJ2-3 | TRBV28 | CASIDLSLTTSTDTQYF | TGTGCCAGCATCGACCTCTCCCTCACCACTAGCACAGATACGCAGTATTTT
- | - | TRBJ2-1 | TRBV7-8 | CASSFQGEGNEQFF | TGTGCCAGCAGCTTCCAGGGGGAGGGCAATGAGCAGTTCTTC
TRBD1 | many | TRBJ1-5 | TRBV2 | CASSVVGDRERGNQPQHF | TGTGCCAGCAGTGTTGTAGGGGACAGGGAGAGGGGCAATCAGCCCCAGCATTTT
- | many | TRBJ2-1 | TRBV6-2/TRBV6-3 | CASTTMEGRNKYNEQFF | TGTGCCAGCACCACTATGGAGGGACGAAACAAATACAATGAGCAGTTCTTC
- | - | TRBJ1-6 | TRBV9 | CASSVLEGGSPLHF | TGTGCCAGCAGCGTACTCGAGGGTGGCTCACCCCTCCACTTT
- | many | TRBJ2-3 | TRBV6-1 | CASSEIGSTDTQYF | TGTGCCAGCAGTGAAATAGGTTCCACAGATACGCAGTATTTT
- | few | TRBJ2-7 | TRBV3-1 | CASSQVVRGEQYF | TGTGCCAGCAGCCAAGTCGTTCGCGGCGAGCAGTACTTC
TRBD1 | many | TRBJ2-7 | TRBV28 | CASSGTASYEQYF | TGTGCCAGTTCCGGGACAGCTTCCTACGAGCAGTACTTC
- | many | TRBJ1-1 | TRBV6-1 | CASKNTNANTEAFF | TGTGCCTCGAAGAACACAAATGCGAACACTGAAGCTTTCTTT
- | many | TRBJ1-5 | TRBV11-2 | CASSSGGTSNQPQHF | TGTGCCAGCAGCTCGGGGGGGACTAGCAATCAGCCCCAGCATTTT
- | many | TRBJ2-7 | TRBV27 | CASSFRRKDYEQYF | TGTGCCAGCAGTTTCCGAAGGAAAGACTACGAGCAGTACTTC
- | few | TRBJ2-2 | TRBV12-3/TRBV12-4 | CASIPYTGELFF | TGTGCCAGCATCCCCTACACCGGGGAGCTGTTTTTT
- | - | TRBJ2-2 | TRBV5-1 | CASSSLSGGELFF | TGCGCCAGCAGTTCTTTATCAGGCGGGGAGCTGTTTTTT
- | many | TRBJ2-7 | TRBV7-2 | CASSLLGGGDEQYF | TGTGCCAGCAGCTTATTGGGAGGGGGAGACGAGCAGTACTTC
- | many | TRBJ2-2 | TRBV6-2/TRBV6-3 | CASRESRLRRLNTGELFF | TGTGCCAGCAGAGAAAGCAGGTTAAGGCGCTTGAACACCGGGGAGCTGTTTTTT
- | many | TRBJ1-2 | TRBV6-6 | CASSYETGGYTF | TGTGCCAGCAGTTATGAGACAGGTGGCTACACCTTC
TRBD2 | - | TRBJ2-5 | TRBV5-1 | CASSLGGLAGPQETQYF | TGCGCCAGCAGCTTGGGGGGACTAGCGGGGCCCCAAGAGACCCAGTACTTC
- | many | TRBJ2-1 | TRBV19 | CASSIDGWSSYNEQFF | TGTGCCAGTAGTATAGATGGGTGGAGCTCCTACAATGAGCAGTTCTTC
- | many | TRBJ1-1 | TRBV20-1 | CSAPLRTQGEGEAFF | TGCAGTGCTCCACTCCGCACACAGGGAGAAGGTGAAGCTTTCTTT